Shown below are 25 T cell receptor beta chains from a single sample sequenced in a study of T cells expressing NK-cell markers. Reprocessing the 5' RACE reads, TCRdb reports a single entry for every CDR3 protein and omits DNA. The table lists roughly 300,000 distinct CDR3 sequences. Sequencing was performed on blood T cells: a sorted CD56 or NKG2C T cell subset, CD4+ or CD8+ T cells, or bulk PBMC T cells (not recorded which). The receptor source for this set is a woman between 18 and 75 years old in good health.

Here the CDR3 reads CSARMGGVSTDTQYF. The chain couples TRBV20-1 to TRBJ2-3; there is no DNA to check the TCRdb D call of TRBD1. Germline V lookup: CDR1 DFQATT, CDR2 SNEGSKA (reference sequence). This CDR3 spans 15 amino acids.

The rearrangement joins TRBV20-1 to TRBJ1-5; there is no DNA to check the TCRdb D call of TRBD1. This CDR3 has 14 residues. Germline CDR1 and CDR2: DFQATT and SNEGSKA (reference sequence). This CDR3 is CSARPTGNNQPQHF.

V gene TRBV4-3 combines with J gene TRBJ1-2. In germline, CDR1 is LGHNA, CDR2 YSLEER. There are 14 residues in the CDR3. CDR3 amino acids: CASSQGGRSLGYTF.

This chain links TRBV2 with TRBJ2-7. The CDR3 contains 15 residues. The germline V gene has CDR1 SNHLY and CDR2 FYNNEI. CDR3 protein: CASSERWAAFYEQYF.

This chain connects TRBV4-3 to TRBJ2-1; the TCRdb D gene call, TRBD1, has no DNA to confirm it. The length of the CDR3 is 19 residues. Germline CDR1 and CDR2: LGHNA and YSLEER. CDR3 in amino acids: CASSQISAGARSSYNEQFF.

V gene TRBV7-2 combines with J gene TRBJ2-6; as DNA is missing, the TRBD1 call by TCRdb cannot be tested. This CDR3 comprises 15 residues. Germline loops: CDR1 SGHTA, CDR2 FQGNSA. CDR3 amino acids: CASSGGGGGANVLTF.

V and J are TRBV9 and TRBJ2-3; with no DNA, the TCRdb D assignment of TRBD2 cannot be verified. CDR1 SGDLS and CDR2 YYNGEE come from the germline V gene. CDR3 length equals 18 residues. CDR3 sequence reads: CASSVDPLSGTLTDTQYF. The variable domain in full, with the rest retrieved from reference TRBV9 and TRBJ2-3, is DSGVTQTPKHLITATGQRVTLRCSPRSGDLSVYWYQQSLDQGLQFLIQYYNGEERAKGNILERFSAQQFPDLHSELNLSSLELGDSALYFCASSVDPLSGTLTDTQYFGPGTRLTVL.

This chain joins TRBV3-1 and TRBJ2-3; TCRdb's assignment of TRBD1 cannot be checked, as there is no DNA. The germline V gene has CDR1 LGHDT and CDR2 YNNKEL (reference sequence). The CDR3 runs 15 residues. The CDR3 sequence is CASSLGTIRSDTQYF.

This CDR3 reads CASSESGRGNTEAFF. This chain joins TRBV10-1 and TRBJ1-1; the D call of TRBD1 rests on TCRdb alone, since no DNA is present to check it. The CDR3 spans 15 residues. The germline V gene encodes CDR1 WNHNN and CDR2 SYGVQD (reference sequence).

V gene TRBV12-3 or TRBV12-4 combines with J gene TRBJ2-7; checking the TCRdb D call of TRBD2 is not possible without DNA. The CDR3 runs 16 residues. The CDR3: CASLPGLRSVTYEQYF.

J is TRBJ2-7 and V is TRBV20-1; TCRdb reports TRBD1, a call that lacks DNA to check it against. Germline V gene sequence: CDR1 DFQATT, CDR2 SNEGSKA (reference sequence). The CDR3 covers 15 residues. The CDR3 reads CSARVRGGIRGEQYF.

The chain couples TRBV29-1 to TRBJ1-5; there is no DNA to check the TCRdb D call of TRBD1. Germline V CDR1 and CDR2: SQVTM, ANQGSEA. This CDR3 comprises 15 residues. The CDR3 sequence: CSVTLTVNSNQPQHF.

The chain joins TRBV20-1 to TRBJ1-1; without DNA, the TCRdb call of TRBD1 cannot be checked. CDR1 is DFQATT, CDR2 SNEGSKA, per germline (reference sequence). The CDR3 sequence is 13 residues long. The CDR3 loop reads CSAIRDTNTEAFF.

V is TRBV7-7 and J is TRBJ2-2. This CDR3 has 15 amino acids. Germline V lookup: CDR1 SSHAT, CDR2 FNYEAQ (reference sequence). CDR3 amino acids: CASSPSGANTGELFF.

This chain uses TRBV2 with TRBJ2-3; with no DNA, the TCRdb D assignment of TRBD2 cannot be verified. Per the germline V gene, CDR1 is SNHLY and CDR2 is FYNNEI. The CDR3 runs 14 residues. This chain's CDR3 is CASVGTSVSDTQYF.

The genes are TRBV12-3 or TRBV12-4 and TRBJ2-7; TCRdb selects TRBD1, and the lack of DNA leaves this call unchecked. This CDR3 has 14 residues. The CDR3 reads CASSSARSSYEQYF.

The J gene is TRBJ1-2, the V gene TRBV6-1. CDR1 MNHNS and CDR2 SASEGT come from the germline V gene. This CDR3 has 16 amino acids. CDR3 sequence: CASSESFAGRNYGYTF.

The V and J genes are TRBV7-2 and TRBJ2-7. Looked up from germline, CDR1 is SGHTA and CDR2 is FQGNSA. The CDR3 contains 15 residues. The CDR3 spells CASSLGRDVIVEQYF.

This chain connects TRBV14 to TRBJ2-5. Germline V gene lookup returns CDR1 SGHDN and CDR2 FVKESK. The CDR3 is made up of 13 amino acids. The CDR3 here is CASRRTSQETQYF.

The chain recombines TRBV20-1 with TRBJ1-3; TCRdb's D call of TRBD1 is untestable without DNA. Germline V gives CDR1 DFQATT, CDR2 SNEGSKA (reference sequence). The CDR3 extends over 14 amino acids. CDR3 sequence: CSAPSRDSGNTIYF.

The V gene is TRBV27, the J gene TRBJ2-2; the D gene TCRdb calls, TRBD1, cannot be checked with no DNA. CDR3 length equals 17 residues. Germline V gene sequence: CDR1 MNHEY, CDR2 SMNVEV (reference sequence). CDR3 residues: CASSFRTDSQNTGELFF.

V gene TRBV28 combines with J gene TRBJ2-7; TCRdb's D call of TRBD2 is untestable without DNA. The CDR3 is 15 residues long. Per germline, CDR1 MDHEN and CDR2 SYDVKM. CDR3 in amino acids: CATGSLAGGSYEQYF.

The chain employs TRBV7-2 and TRBJ2-7; lacking DNA, the TRBD1 call made by TCRdb goes unchecked. CDR3 length: 15 residues. CDR1 is SGHTA and CDR2 is FQGNSA in the germline V gene. The CDR3 is CASSLGGGNPYEQYF.

The rearrangement uses TRBV4-3 and TRBJ1-2. CDR3 length: 13 amino acids. The V gene's germline CDR1 is LGHNA and CDR2 YSLEER. CDR3 amino acids: CASSQDLGYGYTF.

The chain is built from TRBV5-1 and TRBJ2-1; TCRdb names TRBD2, which stays unverified in the absence of DNA. The CDR3 is 18 amino acids. Germline CDR1 is SGHRS and CDR2 is YFSETQ. CDR3 protein: CASSAGTSGRAFYNEQFF.